The clone carrying this TCR beta chain was found many times. TRAV- and TRBV-specific primers were used for first-strand cDNA, which covered alpha and beta chains. TCRs underwent about 22 PCR cycles of amplification with a constant-region primer and V-primer adapter. With in vitro transcription, the isolated mRNA was amplified. TCRdb analysed the reads with MiXCR anew, one entry per CDR3 protein. This table has about 64,000 distinct CDR3 sequences, approximately 26% appearing once. Time point meaning: before trial treatment. The sample is drawn from a study of low-dose radiotherapy and immunotherapy resistance in tumors. Study at large: A total of 13 Gy over 26 weeks was given to Cohort 2 as 1 Gy per fraction every two weeks. On an every-two-weeks schedule, patients received intravenous nivolumab 240 mg, along with ipilimumab 1 mg/kg every six weeks. Cyclophosphamide infusions of 200 mg/m2 came every two weeks, one day before radiation-immunotherapy.

This CDR3 spans 13 amino acids. Between the trimmed V and J ends, which lost 4 bases and 2 bases, there was a span of 9 bases. Germline loops: CDR1 SGHRS, CDR2 YFSETQ. Sequencing used PBMCs, obtained before treatment. The TCR was taken from a male donor with rectosigmoid adenocarcinoma. V gene TRBV5-1 combines with J gene TRBJ2-5; D is unresolved. The CDR3 sequence: CASSIVNQETQYF. In DNA form, the CDR3 reads TGCGCCAGCAGCATAGTAAATCAAGAGACCCAGTACTTC.